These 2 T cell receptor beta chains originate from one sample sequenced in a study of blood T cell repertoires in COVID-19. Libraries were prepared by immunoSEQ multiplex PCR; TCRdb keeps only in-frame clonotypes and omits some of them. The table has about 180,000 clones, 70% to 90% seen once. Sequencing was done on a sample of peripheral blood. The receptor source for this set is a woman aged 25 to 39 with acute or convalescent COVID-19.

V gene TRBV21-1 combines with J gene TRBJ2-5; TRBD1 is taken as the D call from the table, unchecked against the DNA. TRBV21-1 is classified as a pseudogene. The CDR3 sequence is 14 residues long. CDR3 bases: TGTGCCAGCAGCAAGGAATCGAGGGGGGAGACCCAGTACTTC. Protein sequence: CASSKESRGETQYF.

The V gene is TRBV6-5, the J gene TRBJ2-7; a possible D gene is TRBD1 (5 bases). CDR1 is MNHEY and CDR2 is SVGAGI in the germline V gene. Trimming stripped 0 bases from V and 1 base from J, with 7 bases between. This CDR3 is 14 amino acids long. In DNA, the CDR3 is TGTGCCAGCAGTTACTCCCAGGGATCCTACGAGCAGTACTTC. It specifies CASSYSQGSYEQYF.